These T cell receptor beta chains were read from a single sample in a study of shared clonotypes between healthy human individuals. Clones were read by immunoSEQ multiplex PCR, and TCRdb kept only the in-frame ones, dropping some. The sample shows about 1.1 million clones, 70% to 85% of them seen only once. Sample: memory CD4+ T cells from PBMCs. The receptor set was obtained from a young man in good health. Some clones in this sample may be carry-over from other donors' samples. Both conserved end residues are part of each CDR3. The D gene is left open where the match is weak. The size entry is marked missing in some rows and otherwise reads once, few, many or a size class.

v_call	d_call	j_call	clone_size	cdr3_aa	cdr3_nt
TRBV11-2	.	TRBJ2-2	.	CASSLSSYGGELFF	TGTGCCAGCAGCTTATCTAGCTACGGCGGGGAGCTGTTTTTT
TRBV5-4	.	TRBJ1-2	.	CASSERQAFYGYTF	TGTGCCAGCAGCGAGAGGCAGGCATTCTATGGCTACACCTTC
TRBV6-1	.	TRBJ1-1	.	CASSVGWRGWTEAFF	TGTGCCAGCAGTGTGGGGTGGCGCGGGTGGACTGAAGCTTTCTTT
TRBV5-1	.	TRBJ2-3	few	CASSLRRYTDTQYF	TGCGCCAGCAGCCTCCGACGGTACACAGATACGCAGTATTTT
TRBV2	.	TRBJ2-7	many	CASNERYGPYEQYF	TGTGCCAGCAACGAACGCTACGGACCCTACGAGCAGTACTTC
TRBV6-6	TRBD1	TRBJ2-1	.	CASSNRGGQGGPEQFF	TGTGCCAGCAGCAATCGTGGTGGACAGGGGGGGCCAGAGCAGTTCTTC
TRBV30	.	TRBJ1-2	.	CACRRPLRQSGLYGYTF	TGTGCCTGCCGACGTCCCCTCCGGCAGAGTGGGCTATATGGCTACACCTTC
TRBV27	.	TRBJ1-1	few	CASSLRRGGTEAFF	TGTGCCAGCAGTTTACGCAGGGGAGGCACTGAAGCTTTCTTT
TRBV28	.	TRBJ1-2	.	CASSLASGYGYTF	TGTGCCAGCTCCCTGGCTTCCGGCTATGGCTACACCTTC
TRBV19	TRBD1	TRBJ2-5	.	CASSPRPGQKETQYF	TGTGCCAGTAGTCCCCGCCCGGGACAGAAAGAGACCCAGTACTTC
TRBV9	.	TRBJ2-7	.	CASSPHGTISYEQYF	TGTGCCAGCAGCCCACATGGGACAATCTCCTACGAGCAGTACTTC
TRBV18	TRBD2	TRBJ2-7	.	CASSLRSATSGTYEQYF	TGTGCCAGCTCACTAAGGTCCGCGACTAGCGGGACTTACGAGCAGTACTTC
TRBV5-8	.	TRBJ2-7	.	CASSLGGSTPTTQYF	TGTGCCAGCAGCTTGGGCGGGTCGACGCCTACGACGCAGTACTTC
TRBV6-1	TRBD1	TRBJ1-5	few	CASTSPHRGDQPQHF	TGTGCCAGCACCTCGCCCCACAGGGGGGATCAGCCCCAGCATTTT
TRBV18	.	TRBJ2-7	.	CASSPRSGSYEQYF	TGTGCCAGCTCACCACGGAGCGGCTCCTACGAGCAGTACTTC
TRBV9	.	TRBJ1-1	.	CASSVVGLDSRNTEAFF	TGTGCCAGCAGCGTAGTGGGGTTGGACAGTCGGAACACTGAAGCTTTCTTT
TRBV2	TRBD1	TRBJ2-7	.	CASSDQGVGYEQYF	TGTGCCAGCAGCGACCAGGGGGTTGGCTACGAGCAGTACTTC
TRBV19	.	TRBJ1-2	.	CASSMVGYGYTF	TGTGCCAGTAGTATGGTCGGCTATGGCTACACCTTC
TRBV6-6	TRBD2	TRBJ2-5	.	CASRDSGGQETQYF	TGTGCCAGCCGAGATAGCGGGGGGCAAGAGACCCAGTACTTC
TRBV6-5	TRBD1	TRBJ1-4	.	CASSYSGQGGNEKLFF	TGTGCCAGCAGTTACTCCGGACAGGGGGGCAATGAAAAACTGTTTTTT
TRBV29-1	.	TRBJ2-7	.	CSVGQGNSYEQYF	TGCAGCGTTGGGCAGGGAAACTCCTACGAGCAGTACTTC
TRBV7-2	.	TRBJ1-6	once	CASSPATEGSPLHF	TGTGCCAGCAGCCCTGCGACAGAAGGGTCACCCCTCCACTTT
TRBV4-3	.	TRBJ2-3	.	CASSGRDTDTQYF	TGCGCCAGCAGCGGAAGGGACACAGATACGCAGTATTTT
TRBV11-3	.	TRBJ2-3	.	CASSLGQSTDTQYF	TGTGCCAGCAGCTTGGGTCAGAGCACAGATACGCAGTATTTT
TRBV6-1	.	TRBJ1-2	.	CASSEPWTTVYGYTF	TGTGCCAGCAGTGAACCCTGGACAACCGTCTATGGCTACACCTTC
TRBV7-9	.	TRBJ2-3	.	CASSLFAGSDTQYF	TGTGCCAGCAGCTTATTCGCAGGGTCAGATACGCAGTATTTT
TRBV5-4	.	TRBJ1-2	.	CASSPWRGYGYTF	TGTGCCAGCAGCCCCTGGCGGGGCTATGGCTACACCTTC